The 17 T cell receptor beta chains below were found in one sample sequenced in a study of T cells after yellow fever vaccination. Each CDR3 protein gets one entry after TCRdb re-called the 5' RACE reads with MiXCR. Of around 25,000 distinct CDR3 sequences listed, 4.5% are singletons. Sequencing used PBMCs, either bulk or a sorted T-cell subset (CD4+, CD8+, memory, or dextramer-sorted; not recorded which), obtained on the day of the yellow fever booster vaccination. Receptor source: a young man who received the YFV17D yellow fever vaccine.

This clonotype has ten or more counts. CDR3 nucleotides: TGTGCCAGCAGCGGACCACAGGGGAGCTCCTACAATGAGCAGTTCTTC. This encodes CASSGPQGSSYNEQFF. The chain carries TRBV9 and TRBJ2-1, with 7 bases identical to TRBD1. Trimming at V came to 3 bases and at J to 0 bases, leaving 6 bases not matched to a gene. There are 16 residues in the CDR3. Per germline, CDR1 SGDLS and CDR2 YYNGEE.

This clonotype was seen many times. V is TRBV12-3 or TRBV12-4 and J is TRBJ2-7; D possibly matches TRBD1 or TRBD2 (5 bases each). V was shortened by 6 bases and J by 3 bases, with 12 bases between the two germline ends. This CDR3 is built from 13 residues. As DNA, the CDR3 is TGTGCCAGCAGCCCGGGACGGATCTACGAGCAGTACGTC. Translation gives CASSPGRIYEQYV.

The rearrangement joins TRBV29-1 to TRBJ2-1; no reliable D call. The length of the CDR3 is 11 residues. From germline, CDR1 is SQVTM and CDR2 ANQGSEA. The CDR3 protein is CSVRPYNEQFF. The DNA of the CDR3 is TGCAGTGTGAGACCCTACAATGAGCAGTTCTTC.

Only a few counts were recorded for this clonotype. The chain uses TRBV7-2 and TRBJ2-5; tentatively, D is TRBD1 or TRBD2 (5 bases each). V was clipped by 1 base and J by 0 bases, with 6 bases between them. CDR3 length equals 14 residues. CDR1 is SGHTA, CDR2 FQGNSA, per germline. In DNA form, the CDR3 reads TGTGCCAGCAGCTTAGGGGGACACCAAGAGACCCAGTACTTC. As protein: CASSLGGHQETQYF. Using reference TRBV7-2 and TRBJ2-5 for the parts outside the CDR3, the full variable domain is GAGVSQSPSNKVTEKGKDVELRCDPISGHTALYWYRQSLGQGLEFLIYFQGNSAPDKSGLPSDRFSAERTGGSVSTLTIQRTQQEDSAVYLCASSLGGHQETQYFGPGTRLLVL.

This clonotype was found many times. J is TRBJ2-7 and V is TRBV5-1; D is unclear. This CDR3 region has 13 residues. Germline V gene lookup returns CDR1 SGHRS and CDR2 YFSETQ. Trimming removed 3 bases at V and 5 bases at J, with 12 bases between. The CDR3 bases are TGCGCCAGCAGCTCCTTACCTGGCAACGAGCAGTACTTC. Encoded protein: CASSSLPGNEQYF.

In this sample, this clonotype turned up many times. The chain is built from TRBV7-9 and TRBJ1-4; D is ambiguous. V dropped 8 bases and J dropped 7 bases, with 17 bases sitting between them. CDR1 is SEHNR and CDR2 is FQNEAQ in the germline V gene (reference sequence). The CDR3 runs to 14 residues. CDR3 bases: TGTGCCAGCGCGAAATGGGAGGAGCGTGAAAAACTGTTTTTT. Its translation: CASAKWEEREKLFF. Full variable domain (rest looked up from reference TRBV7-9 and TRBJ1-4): DTGVSQNPRHKITKRGQNVTFRCDPISEHNRLYWYRQTLGQGPEFLTYFQNEAQLEKSRLLSDRFSAERPKGSFSTLEIQRTEQGDSAMYLCASAKWEEREKLFFGSGTQLSVL.

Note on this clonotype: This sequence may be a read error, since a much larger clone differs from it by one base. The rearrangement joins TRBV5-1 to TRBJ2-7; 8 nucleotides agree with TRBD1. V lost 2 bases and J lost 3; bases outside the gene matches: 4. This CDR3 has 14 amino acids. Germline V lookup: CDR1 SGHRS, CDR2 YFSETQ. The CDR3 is CASSLQGGSYEQYF. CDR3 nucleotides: TGCGCCAGCAGCTTACAGGGGGGTAGCTACGAGCAGTACTTC.

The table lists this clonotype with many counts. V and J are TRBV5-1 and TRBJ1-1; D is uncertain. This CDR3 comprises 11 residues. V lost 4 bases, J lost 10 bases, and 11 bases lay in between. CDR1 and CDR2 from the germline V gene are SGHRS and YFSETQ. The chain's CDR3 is CASSGALGAFF. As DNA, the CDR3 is TGCGCCAGCAGCGGCGCCCTCGGAGCTTTCTTT.

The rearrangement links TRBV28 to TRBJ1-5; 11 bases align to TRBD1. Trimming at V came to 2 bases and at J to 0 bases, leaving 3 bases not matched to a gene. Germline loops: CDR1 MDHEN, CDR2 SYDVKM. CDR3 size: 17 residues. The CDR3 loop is CASSLGTGGLSNQPQHF. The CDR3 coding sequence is TGTGCCAGCAGTTTAGGGACAGGGGGGCTTAGCAATCAGCCCCAGCATTTT.

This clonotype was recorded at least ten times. This CDR3 is CASILPGRITGELFF. The CDR3 DNA reads TGTGCCAGCATTCTTCCGGGGAGAATCACCGGGGAGCTGTTTTTT. The rearrangement joins TRBV27 to TRBJ2-2; possibly TRBD2 for D (5 bases). Deletions cut 7 bases from V and 4 bases from J, with 16 bases between. This CDR3 region has 15 residues. Germline values: CDR1 MNHEY, CDR2 SMNVEV (reference sequence).

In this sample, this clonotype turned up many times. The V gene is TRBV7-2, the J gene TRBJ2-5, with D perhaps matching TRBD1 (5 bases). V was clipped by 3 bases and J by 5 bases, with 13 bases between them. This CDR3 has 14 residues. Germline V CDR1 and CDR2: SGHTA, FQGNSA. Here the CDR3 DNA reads TGTGCCAGCAGCTTTCCACAGGTGCGGGAGACCCAGTACTTC. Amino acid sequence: CASSFPQVRETQYF.

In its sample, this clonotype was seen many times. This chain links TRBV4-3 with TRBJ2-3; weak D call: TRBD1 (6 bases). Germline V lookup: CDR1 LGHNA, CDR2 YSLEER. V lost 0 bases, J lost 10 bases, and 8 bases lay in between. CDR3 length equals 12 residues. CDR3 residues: CASSQDTGPQYF. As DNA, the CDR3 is TGCGCCAGCAGCCAAGACACAGGGCCGCAGTATTTT.

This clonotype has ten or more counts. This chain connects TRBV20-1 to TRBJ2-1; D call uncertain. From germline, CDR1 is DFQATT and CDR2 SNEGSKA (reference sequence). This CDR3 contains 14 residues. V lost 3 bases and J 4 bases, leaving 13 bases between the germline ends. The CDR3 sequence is CSARGVELYNEQFF. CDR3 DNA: TGCAGTGCTAGGGGTGTAGAGTTATACAATGAGCAGTTCTTC.

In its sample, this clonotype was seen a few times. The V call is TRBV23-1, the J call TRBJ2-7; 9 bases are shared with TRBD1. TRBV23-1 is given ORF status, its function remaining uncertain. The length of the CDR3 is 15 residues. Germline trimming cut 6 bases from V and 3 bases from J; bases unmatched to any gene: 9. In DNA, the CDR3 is TGCGCCAGCAGAATAGGGACAGGGCCATTCTACGAGCAGTACTTC. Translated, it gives CASRIGTGPFYEQYF.

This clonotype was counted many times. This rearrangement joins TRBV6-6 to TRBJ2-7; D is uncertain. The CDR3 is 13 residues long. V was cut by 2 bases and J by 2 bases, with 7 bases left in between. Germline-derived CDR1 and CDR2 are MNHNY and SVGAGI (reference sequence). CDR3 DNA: TGTGCCAGCAGTTACCTCCACGCCTACGAGCAGTACGTC. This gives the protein CASSYLHAYEQYV.

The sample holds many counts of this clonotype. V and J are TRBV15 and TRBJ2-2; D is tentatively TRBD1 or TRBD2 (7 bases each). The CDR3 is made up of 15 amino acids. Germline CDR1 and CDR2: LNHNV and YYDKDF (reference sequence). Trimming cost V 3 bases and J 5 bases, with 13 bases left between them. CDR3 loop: CATSSRGGGTGELFF. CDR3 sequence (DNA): TGTGCCACCAGCAGCAGGGGGGGCGGTACCGGGGAGCTGTTTTTT.

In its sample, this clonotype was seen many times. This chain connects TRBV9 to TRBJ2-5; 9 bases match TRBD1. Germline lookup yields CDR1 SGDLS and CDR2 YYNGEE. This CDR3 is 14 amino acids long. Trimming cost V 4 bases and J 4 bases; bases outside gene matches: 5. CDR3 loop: CASSPGTGRETQYF. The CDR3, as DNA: TGTGCCAGCAGCCCGGGGACAGGGCGAGAGACCCAGTACTTC.